A selection of T cell receptor beta chains follows, all from one sample in a study of cytomegalovirus exposure and HLA in healthy donors. Clones were sequenced by immunoSEQ multiplex PCR, and TCRdb holds only the in-frame ones, with some missing. This table holds some 99,000 clones, around 67% found once. Sequencing was carried out using PBMCs. These TCRs come from a male donor in good health and CMV-seronegative. Both conserved end residues are part of each CDR3. A D gene is named only where the DNA matches it firmly. Size tells how often a clone was seen (once, few, many) or the class of an expanded clone, and some rows leave it out.

d_call clone_size j_call v_call cdr3_length cdr3_aa cdr3_nt
- - TRBJ2-7 TRBV4-3 14 CASSQDLGVYEQYF TGCGCCAGCAGCCAAGATCTAGGCGTATACGAGCAGTACTTC
TRBD2 - TRBJ2-2 TRBV7-9 19 CASSLYRGLAGAPTGELFF TGTGCCAGCAGCTTATACAGGGGACTAGCGGGAGCCCCCACCGGGGAGCTGTTTTTT
- - TRBJ1-1 TRBV29-1 14 CSVEDPGRDTEAFF TGCAGCGTTGAAGATCCAGGCAGAGACACTGAAGCTTTCTTT
- - TRBJ2-2 TRBV27 15 CASSPLTVNTGELFF TGTGCCAGCAGTCCGCTGACAGTGAACACCGGGGAGCTGTTTTTT
- - TRBJ2-3 TRBV5-1 13 CASSLEGGDTQYF TGCGCCAGCAGCTTAGAAGGGGGAGATACGCAGTATTTT
- - TRBJ2-3 TRBV2 19 CASSFNIGATSSSTDTQYF TGTGCCAGCAGTTTTAACATAGGGGCGACGAGCTCTAGCACAGATACGCAGTATTTT
TRBD2 - TRBJ2-5 TRBV7-2 15 CASSLGGNLQETQYF TGTGCCAGCAGCTTGGGAGGGAACCTTCAAGAGACCCAGTACTTC
TRBD2 - TRBJ2-5 TRBV11-3 15 CASSLERGVVETQYF TGTGCCAGCAGCTTAGAACGGGGGGTTGTAGAGACCCAGTACTTC
- - TRBJ1-1 TRBV4-2 13 CASSQFPGVEAFF TGTGCCAGCAGCCAATTCCCAGGCGTTGAAGCTTTCTTT
- - TRBJ1-5 TRBV21-1 16 CASSKWRRRIPQPQHF TGTGCCAGCAGCAAATGGAGAAGAAGGATTCCTCAGCCCCAGCATTTT
- - TRBJ1-2 TRBV7-8 15 CASSLGAAGGYGYTF TGTGCCAGCAGTTTAGGGGCAGCGGGGGGATATGGCTACACCTTC
TRBD1 few TRBJ1-2 TRBV6-1 14 CASARTGANYGYTF TGTGCCAGCGCGAGGACAGGGGCTAACTATGGCTACACCTTC
- few TRBJ2-3 TRBV29-1 10 CSVVGSTQYF TGCAGCGTTGTTGGGAGTACGCAGTATTTT
TRBD1 - TRBJ2-6 TRBV7-3 16 CASSRDRGPGANVLTF TGTGCCAGCAGCCGGGACAGGGGGCCTGGGGCCAACGTCCTGACTTTC
TRBD1 - TRBJ1-2 TRBV9 13 CASSLGTVTGYTF TGTGCCAGCAGCCTCGGGACAGTAACTGGCTACACCTTC
- - TRBJ2-7 TRBV4-3 16 CASSQDSRAAAYEQYF TGCGCCAGCAGCCAAGATTCCAGGGCTGCGGCCTACGAGCAGTACTTC
- few TRBJ2-3 TRBV9 15 CASSPLRHSTDTQYF TGTGCCAGCAGCCCCCTTAGACATAGCACAGATACGCAGTATTTT
- - TRBJ2-5 TRBV14 13 CASSPSGWETQYF TGTGCCAGCAGCCCCAGCGGCTGGGAGACCCAGTACTTC
- - TRBJ2-7 TRBV7-2 12 CASSLSSYEQYF TGTGCCAGCAGCTTGAGCTCCTACGAGCAGTACTTC
TRBD1 - TRBJ1-5 TRBV28 16 CASRYPDRGNGQPQHF TGTGCCAGCAGGTACCCCGACAGGGGTAACGGTCAGCCCCAGCATTTT
TRBD2 - TRBJ2-3 TRBV23-1 16 CASSHPTSGGTDTQYF TGCGCCAGCAGTCATCCGACTAGCGGGGGCACAGATACGCAGTATTTT
- - TRBJ2-7 TRBV28 15 CASSLPGALLHEQYF TGTGCCAGCAGTTTACCAGGGGCCCTACTCCACGAGCAGTACTTC
TRBD1 - TRBJ1-4 TRBV5-5 14 CASSRTGGDEKLFF TGTGCCAGCAGCAGGACAGGGGGCGATGAAAAACTGTTTTTT
- - TRBJ2-3 TRBV6-1 13 CASDLGAPGAQYF TGTGCCAGCGACCTGGGCGCCCCCGGCGCGCAGTATTTT
TRBD1 - TRBJ1-5 TRBV19 17 CASSTPPRQGVNQPQHF TGTGCCAGTAGTACACCCCCGCGACAGGGGGTCAATCAGCCCCAGCATTTT
- once TRBJ1-2 TRBV6-1 14 CASTETPVPYGYTF TGTGCCAGCACCGAGACTCCGGTACCCTATGGCTACACCTTC
- - TRBJ1-3 TRBV19 16 CASSALAGLRGNTIYF TGTGCCAGTAGCGCCCTCGCAGGGTTGAGAGGAAACACCATATATTTT
- - TRBJ1-5 TRBV2 13 CASSEGRNQPQHF TGTGCCAGTTCTGAGGGTCGTAATCAGCCCCAGCATTTT
TRBD1 - TRBJ1-6 TRBV5-1 15 CASSTAGTGNSPLHF TGCGCCAGCAGCACGGCCGGGACAGGGAATTCACCCCTCCACTTT
TRBD1 - TRBJ2-2 TRBV5-1 14 CASSLGGGNGELFF TGCGCCAGCAGCTTGGGAGGGGGCAACGGGGAGCTGTTTTTT
- - TRBJ2-3 TRBV7-6 18 CASSLSSGRTSLADTQYF TGTGCCAGCAGCTTGAGTTCGGGGAGAACTAGCCTAGCAGATACGCAGTATTTT
TRBD1 - TRBJ1-5 TRBV2 15 CASSRDSSSNQPQHF TGTGCCAGCAGTCGGGACAGTTCGAGCAATCAGCCCCAGCATTTT
TRBD1 - TRBJ2-3 TRBV4-1 17 CASSPPGGTGTTDTQYF TGCGCCAGCAGCCCCCCTGGAGGGACAGGGACGACAGATACGCAGTATTTT
- once TRBJ1-2 TRBV29-1 12 CSVGDGGGGYTF TGCAGCGTTGGAGATGGGGGGGGAGGCTACACCTTC
- - TRBJ2-1 TRBV5-1 14 CASSSTGTVHEQFF TGCGCCAGCAGCTCGACCGGAACAGTCCATGAGCAGTTCTTC
- - TRBJ1-4 TRBV7-2 16 CASSKDLRSRNEKLFF TGTGCCAGCAGCAAAGATTTACGGTCCCGTAATGAAAAACTGTTTTTT
TRBD1 - TRBJ2-5 TRBV9 15 CASSEFPGQGETQYF TGTGCCAGCAGCGAATTCCCGGGACAGGGAGAGACCCAGTACTTC
- - TRBJ2-5 TRBV6-1 15 CASLPGQGLQETQYF TGTGCCAGCCTACCCGGACAGGGACTACAAGAGACCCAGTACTTC
- - TRBJ1-5 TRBV28 12 CASSPTRVPQHF TGTGCCAGCAGCCCCACTCGGGTGCCCCAGCATTTT